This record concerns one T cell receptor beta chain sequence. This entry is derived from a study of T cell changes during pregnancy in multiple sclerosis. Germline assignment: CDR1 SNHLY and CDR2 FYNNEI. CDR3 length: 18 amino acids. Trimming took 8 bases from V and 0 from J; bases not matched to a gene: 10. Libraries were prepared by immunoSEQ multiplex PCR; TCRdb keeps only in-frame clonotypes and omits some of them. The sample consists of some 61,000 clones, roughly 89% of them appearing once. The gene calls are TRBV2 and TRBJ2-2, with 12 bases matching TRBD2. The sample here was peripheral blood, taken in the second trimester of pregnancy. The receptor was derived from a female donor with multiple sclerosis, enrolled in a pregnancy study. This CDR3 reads CASLPKTSGGANTGELFF. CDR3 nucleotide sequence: TGTGCCAGCTTGCCCAAGACTAGCGGGGGCGCGAACACCGGGGAGCTGTTTTTT.